A single sample gave rise to the 4 T cell receptor beta chains below, sequenced in a study of blood T cell repertoires in COVID-19. Using immunoSEQ multiplex PCR, the repertoire was profiled, and TCRdb retains in-frame clones only, with some absent. The data hold about 190,000 clones, with 75% to 90% observed a single time. Input material: peripheral blood. These receptors were obtained from a woman in her thirties or forties with acute or convalescent COVID-19.

V and J are TRBV11-3 and TRBJ2-3, with D possibly being TRBD1 (5 bases). This CDR3 region has 14 residues. The V gene lost 0 bases and the J gene lost 6 bases, with 10 bases spanning the gap. CDR1 is SGHNT, CDR2 YENEEA, per germline. This chain's CDR3 is CASSLDRVLDTQYF. CDR3 DNA: TGTGCCAGCAGCTTAGACAGGGTATTGGATACGCAGTATTTT.

The chain is built from TRBV3-1 (or the pseudogene TRBV3-2) and TRBJ1-5; D remains ambiguous. V was cut by 0 bases and J by 5 bases, with 17 bases left in between. CDR3 length equals 17 residues. CDR1 LGHDT and CDR2 YNNKEL come from the germline V gene (reference sequence). This CDR3 is CASSQDTGYPLDQPQHF. CDR3 bases: TGTGCCAGCAGCCAAGATACGGGGTATCCCCTCGATCAGCCCCAGCATTTT.

This chain links TRBV7-9 with TRBJ1-2; 7 positions match TRBD1. V gave up 4 bases and J gave up 7 bases; unmatched junction bases: 6. From germline, CDR1 is SEHNR and CDR2 FQNEAQ (reference sequence). The CDR3 is made up of 13 amino acids. The CDR3 here is CASSSGQAVGYTF. As DNA, the CDR3 is TGTGCCAGCAGCTCCGGACAGGCGGTTGGCTACACCTTC.

J is TRBJ2-5 and V is TRBV4-1; TRBD2 is a possible D gene (5 bases). Germline CDR1 reads MGHRA; CDR2 reads YSYEKL. The CDR3 runs 13 residues. The V and J ends lost 4 bases and 5 bases respectively, with 11 bases between them. CDR3 region: CASSRVLGETQYF. CDR3 nucleotides: TGCGCCAGCAGCCGAGTACTAGGGGAGACCCAGTACTTC.